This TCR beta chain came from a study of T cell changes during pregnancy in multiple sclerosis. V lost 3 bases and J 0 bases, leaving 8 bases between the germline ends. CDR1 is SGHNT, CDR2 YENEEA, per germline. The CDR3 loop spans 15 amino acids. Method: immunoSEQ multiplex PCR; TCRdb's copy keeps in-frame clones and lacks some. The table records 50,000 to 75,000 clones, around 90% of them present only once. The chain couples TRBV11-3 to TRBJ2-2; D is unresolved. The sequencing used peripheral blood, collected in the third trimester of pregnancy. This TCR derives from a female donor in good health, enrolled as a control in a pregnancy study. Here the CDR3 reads CASSFTRTNTGELFF. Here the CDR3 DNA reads TGTGCCAGCAGCTTCACACGTACGAACACCGGGGAGCTGTTTTTT. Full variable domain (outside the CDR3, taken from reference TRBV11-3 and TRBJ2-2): EAGVVQSPRYKIIEKKQPVAFWCNPISGHNTLYWYLQNLGQGPELLIRYENEEAVDDSQLPKDRFSAERLKGVDSTLKIQPAELGDSAVYLCASSFTRTNTGELFFGEGSRLTVL.